This T cell receptor beta chain was recorded in a study of blood T cell repertoires in COVID-19. This clone appeared a few times. Original handling: Amplification of reference gene primers provided the estimated nucleated cell counts. Clones were sequenced by immunoSEQ multiplex PCR, and TCRdb holds only the in-frame ones, with some missing. The V and J calls and clone size are taken from that table; D and trimming were inferred from the DNA. In the table there are 70,000 to 95,000 clones, approximately 89% of which are singletons. This CDR3 is 13 amino acids long. Trimming took 0 bases from V and 8 from J, leaving 11 bases between them. Germline V gene lookup returns CDR1 SGHRS and CDR2 YFSETQ.

The rearrangement uses TRBV5-1 and TRBJ1-1; possibly TRBD1 for D (6 bases). Sequenced: peripheral blood. The receptor was isolated from a middle-aged man with acute or convalescent COVID-19. The CDR3 sequence is CASSLDPGTEAFF. The CDR3 nucleotides read TGCGCCAGCAGCTTGGATCCAGGGACAGAAGCTTTCTTT.